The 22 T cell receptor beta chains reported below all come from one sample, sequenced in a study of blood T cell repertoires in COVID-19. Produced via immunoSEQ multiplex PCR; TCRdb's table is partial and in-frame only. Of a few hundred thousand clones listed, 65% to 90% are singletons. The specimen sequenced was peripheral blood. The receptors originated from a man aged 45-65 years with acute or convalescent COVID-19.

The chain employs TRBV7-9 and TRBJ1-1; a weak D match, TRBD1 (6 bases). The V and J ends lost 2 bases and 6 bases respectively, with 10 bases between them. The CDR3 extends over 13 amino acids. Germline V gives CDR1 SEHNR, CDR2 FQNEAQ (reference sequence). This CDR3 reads CASSLTGPPEAFF. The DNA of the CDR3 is TGTGCCAGCAGCTTAACAGGGCCCCCTGAAGCTTTCTTT.

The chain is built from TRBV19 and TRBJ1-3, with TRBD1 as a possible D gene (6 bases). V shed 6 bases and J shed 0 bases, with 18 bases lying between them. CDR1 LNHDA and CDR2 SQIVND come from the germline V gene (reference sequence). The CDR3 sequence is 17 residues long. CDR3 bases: TGTGCCAGTAGCAAAAGACAGTGGGACAACTCTGGAAACACCATATATTTT. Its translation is CASSKRQWDNSGNTIYF.

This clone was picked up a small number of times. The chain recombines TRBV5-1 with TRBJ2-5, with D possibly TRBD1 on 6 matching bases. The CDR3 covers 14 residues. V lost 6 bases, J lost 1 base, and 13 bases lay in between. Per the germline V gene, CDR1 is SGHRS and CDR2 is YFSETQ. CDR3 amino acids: CASTTGTSQETQYF. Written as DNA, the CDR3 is TGCGCCAGCACAACCGGGACAAGCCAAGAGACCCAGTACTTC. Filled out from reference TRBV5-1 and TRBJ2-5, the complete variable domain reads KAGVTQTPRYLIKTRGQQVTLSCSPISGHRSVSWYQQTPGQGLQFLFEYFSETQRNKGNFPGRFSGRQFSNSRSEMNVSTLELGDSALYLCASTTGTSQETQYFGPGTRLLVL.

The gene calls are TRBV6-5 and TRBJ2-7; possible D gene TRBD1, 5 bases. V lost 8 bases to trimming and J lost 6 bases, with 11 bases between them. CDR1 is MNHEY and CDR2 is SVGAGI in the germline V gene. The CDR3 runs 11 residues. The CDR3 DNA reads TGTGCCAGCGGACATCTTAGCGAGCAGTACTTC. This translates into CASGHLSEQYF.

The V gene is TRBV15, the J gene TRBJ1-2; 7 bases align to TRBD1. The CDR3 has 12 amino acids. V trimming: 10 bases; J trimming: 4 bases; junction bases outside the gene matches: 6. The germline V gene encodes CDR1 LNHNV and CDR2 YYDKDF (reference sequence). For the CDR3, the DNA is TGTGCCATAGGCGGACAGGCCTATGGCTACACCTTC. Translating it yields CAIGGQAYGYTF.

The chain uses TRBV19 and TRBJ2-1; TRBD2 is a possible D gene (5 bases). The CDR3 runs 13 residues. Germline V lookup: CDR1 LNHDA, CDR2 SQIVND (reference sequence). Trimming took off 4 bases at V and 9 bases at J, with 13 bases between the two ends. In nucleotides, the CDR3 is TGTGCCAGTAGTAATACGGACTTGGGTGAGCAGTTCTTC. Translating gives CASSNTDLGEQFF.

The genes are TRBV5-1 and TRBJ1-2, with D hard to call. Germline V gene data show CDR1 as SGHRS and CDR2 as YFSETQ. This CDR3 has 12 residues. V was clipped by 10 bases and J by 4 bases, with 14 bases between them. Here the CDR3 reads CASTGSGYGYTF. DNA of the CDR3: TGCGCCTCTACTGGAAGCGGCTATGGCTACACCTTC.

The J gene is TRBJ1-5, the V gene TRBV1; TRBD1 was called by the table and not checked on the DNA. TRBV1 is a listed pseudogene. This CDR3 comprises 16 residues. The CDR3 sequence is CTSSQDFCQGDQPQHF. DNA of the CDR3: TGCACCAGCAGCCAAGATTTCTGCCAGGGGGATCAGCCCCAGCATTTT.

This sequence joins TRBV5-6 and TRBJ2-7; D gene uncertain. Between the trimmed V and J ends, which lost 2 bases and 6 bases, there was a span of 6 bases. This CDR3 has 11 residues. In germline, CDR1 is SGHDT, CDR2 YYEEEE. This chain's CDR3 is CASSFRFEQYF. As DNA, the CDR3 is TGTGCCAGCAGCTTCAGGTTCGAGCAGTACTTC.

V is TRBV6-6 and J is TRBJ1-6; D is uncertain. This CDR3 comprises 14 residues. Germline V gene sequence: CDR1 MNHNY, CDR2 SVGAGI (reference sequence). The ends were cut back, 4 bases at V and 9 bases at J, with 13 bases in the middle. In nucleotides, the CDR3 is TGTGCCAGCAGTTCGGAGGGTGGAAGTTCACCCCTCCACTTT. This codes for CASSSEGGSSPLHF.

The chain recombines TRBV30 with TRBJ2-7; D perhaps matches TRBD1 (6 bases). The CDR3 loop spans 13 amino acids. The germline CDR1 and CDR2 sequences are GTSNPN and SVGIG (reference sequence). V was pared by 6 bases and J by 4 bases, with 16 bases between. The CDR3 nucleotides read TGTGCCTGTGAACAGGGAGCAGGGTACGAGCAGTACTTC. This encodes CACEQGAGYEQYF.

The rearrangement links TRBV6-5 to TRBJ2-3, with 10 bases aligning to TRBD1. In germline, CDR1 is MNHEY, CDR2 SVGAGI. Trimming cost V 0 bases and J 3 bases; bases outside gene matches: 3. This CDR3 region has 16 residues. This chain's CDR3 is CASSYSGTGVTDTQYF. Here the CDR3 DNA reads TGTGCCAGCAGTTACTCCGGGACAGGGGTAACAGATACGCAGTATTTT.

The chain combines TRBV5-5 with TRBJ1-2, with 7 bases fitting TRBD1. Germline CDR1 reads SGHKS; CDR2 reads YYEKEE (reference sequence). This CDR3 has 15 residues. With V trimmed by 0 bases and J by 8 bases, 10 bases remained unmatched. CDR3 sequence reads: CASSLAGVDRKGYTF. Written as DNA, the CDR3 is TGTGCCAGCAGCTTGGCGGGGGTGGACAGGAAGGGCTACACCTTC. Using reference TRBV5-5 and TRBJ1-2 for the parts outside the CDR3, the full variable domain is DAGVTQSPTHLIKTRGQQVTLRCSPISGHKSVSWYQQVLGQGPQFIFQYYEKEERGRGNFPDRFSARQFPNYSSELNVNALLLGDSALYLCASSLAGVDRKGYTFGSGTRLTVV.

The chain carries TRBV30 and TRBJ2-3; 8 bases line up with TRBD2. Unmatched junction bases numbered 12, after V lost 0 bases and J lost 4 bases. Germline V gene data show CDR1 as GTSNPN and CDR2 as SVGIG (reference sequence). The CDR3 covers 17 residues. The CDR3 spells CAWSVQGSGVVADTQYF. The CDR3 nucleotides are TGTGCCTGGAGTGTACAGGGTAGCGGGGTCGTTGCAGATACGCAGTATTTT.

The chain's CDR3 is CATSAGYEQYF. The DNA of the CDR3 is TGTGCCACCAGCGCGGGTTACGAGCAGTACTTC. The chain employs TRBV15 and TRBJ2-7, with a possible D match to TRBD2 (5 bases). V shed 5 bases and J shed 4 bases, with 6 bases lying between them. From germline, CDR1 is LNHNV and CDR2 YYDKDF (reference sequence). The CDR3 contains 11 residues. The whole variable domain, remainder taken from reference TRBV15 and TRBJ2-7, is DAMVIQNPRYQVTQFGKPVTLSCSQTLNHNVMYWYQQKSSQAPKLLFHYYDKDFNNEADTPDNFQSRRPNTSFCFLDIRSPGLGDTAMYLCATSAGYEQYFGPGTRLTVT.

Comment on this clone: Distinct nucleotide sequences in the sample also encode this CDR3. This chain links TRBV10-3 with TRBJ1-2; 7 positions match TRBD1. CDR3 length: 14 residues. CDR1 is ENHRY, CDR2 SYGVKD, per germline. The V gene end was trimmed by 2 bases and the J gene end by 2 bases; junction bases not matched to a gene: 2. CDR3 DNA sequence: TGTGCCATCAGTGAGGGGACAGTCAACTATGGCTACACCTTC. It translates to CAISEGTVNYGYTF.

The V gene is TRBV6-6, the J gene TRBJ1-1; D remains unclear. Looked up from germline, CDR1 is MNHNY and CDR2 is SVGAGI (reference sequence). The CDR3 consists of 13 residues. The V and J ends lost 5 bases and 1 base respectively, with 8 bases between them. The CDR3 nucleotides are TGTGCCAGCAGTAACCGACAGAACACTGAAGCTTTCTTT. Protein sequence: CASSNRQNTEAFF.

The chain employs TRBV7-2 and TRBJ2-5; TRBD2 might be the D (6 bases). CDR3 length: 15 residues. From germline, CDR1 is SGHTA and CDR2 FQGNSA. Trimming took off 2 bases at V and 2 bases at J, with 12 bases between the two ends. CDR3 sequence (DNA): TGTGCCAGCAGCTTATGGGGGGTGGGTCAAGAGACCCAGTACTTC. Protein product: CASSLWGVGQETQYF.

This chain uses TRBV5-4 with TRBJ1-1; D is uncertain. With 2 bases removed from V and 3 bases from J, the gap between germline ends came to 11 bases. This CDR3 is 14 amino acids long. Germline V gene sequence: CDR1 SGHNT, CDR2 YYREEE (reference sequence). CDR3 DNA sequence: TGTGCCAGCAGCTTTGATAGTAGCTACACTGAAGCTTTCTTT. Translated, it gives CASSFDSSYTEAFF.

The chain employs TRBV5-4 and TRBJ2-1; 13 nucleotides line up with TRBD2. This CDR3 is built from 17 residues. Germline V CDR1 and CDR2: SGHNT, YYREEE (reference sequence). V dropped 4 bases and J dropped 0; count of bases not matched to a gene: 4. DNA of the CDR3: TGTGCCAGCAGCCCCCGACTAGCGGGGGGCTCCTACAATGAGCAGTTCTTC. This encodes CASSPRLAGGSYNEQFF.

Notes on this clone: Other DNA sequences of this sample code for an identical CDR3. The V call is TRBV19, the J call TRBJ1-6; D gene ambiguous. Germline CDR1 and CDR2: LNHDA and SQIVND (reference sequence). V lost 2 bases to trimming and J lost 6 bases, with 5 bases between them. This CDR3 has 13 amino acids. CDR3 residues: CASSITGNSPLHF. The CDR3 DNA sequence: TGTGCCAGTAGTATAACCGGTAATTCACCCCTCCACTTT.

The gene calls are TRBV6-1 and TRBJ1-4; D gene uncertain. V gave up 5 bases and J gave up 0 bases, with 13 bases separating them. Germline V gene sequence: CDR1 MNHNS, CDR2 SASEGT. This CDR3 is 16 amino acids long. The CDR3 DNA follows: TGTGCCAGCAGTAAAGACACAACCTCAACTAATGAAAAACTGTTTTTT. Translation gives CASSKDTTSTNEKLFF.